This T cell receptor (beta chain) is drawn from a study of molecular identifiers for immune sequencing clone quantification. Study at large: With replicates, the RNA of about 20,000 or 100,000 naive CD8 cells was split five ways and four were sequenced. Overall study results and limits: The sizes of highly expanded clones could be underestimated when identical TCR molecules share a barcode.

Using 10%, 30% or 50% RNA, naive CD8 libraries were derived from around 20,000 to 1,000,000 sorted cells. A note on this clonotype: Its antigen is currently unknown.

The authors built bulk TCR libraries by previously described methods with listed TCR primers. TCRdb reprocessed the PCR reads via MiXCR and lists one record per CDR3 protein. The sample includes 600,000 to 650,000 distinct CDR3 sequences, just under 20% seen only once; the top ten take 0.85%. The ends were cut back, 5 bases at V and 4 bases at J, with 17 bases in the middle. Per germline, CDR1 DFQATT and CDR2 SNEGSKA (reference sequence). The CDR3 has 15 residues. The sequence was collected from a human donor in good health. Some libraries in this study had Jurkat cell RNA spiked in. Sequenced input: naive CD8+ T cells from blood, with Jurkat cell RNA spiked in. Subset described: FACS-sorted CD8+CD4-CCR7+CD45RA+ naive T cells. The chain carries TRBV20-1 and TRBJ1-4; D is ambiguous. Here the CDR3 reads CSAALPGPFNEKLFF. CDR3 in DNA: TGCAGTGCTGCCCTCCCCGGGCCATTTAATGAAAAACTGTTTTTT.